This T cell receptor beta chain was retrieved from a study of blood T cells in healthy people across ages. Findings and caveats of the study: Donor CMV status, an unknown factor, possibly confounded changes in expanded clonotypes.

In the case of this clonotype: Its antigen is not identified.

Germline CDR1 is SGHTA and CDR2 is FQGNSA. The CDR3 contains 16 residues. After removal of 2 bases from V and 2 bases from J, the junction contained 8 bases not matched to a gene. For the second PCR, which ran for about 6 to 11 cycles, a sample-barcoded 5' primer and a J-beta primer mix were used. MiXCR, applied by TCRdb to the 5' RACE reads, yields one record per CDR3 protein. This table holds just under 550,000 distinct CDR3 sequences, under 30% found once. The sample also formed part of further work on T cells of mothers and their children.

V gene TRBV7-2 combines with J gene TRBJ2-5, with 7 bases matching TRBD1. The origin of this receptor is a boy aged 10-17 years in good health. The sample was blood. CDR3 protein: CASSLPTGFMQETQYF. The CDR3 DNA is TGTGCCAGCAGCTTACCGACAGGGTTTATGCAAGAGACCCAGTACTTC.